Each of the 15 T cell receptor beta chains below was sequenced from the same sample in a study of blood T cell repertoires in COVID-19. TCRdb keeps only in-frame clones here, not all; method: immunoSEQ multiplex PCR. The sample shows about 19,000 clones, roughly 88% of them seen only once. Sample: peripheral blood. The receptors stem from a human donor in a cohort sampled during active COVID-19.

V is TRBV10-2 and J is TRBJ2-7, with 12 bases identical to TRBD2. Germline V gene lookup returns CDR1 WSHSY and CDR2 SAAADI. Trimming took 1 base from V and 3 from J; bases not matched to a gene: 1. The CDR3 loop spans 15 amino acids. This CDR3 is CASSEWTSGNYEQYF. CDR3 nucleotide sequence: TGCGCCAGCAGTGAGTGGACTAGCGGGAACTACGAGCAGTACTTC.

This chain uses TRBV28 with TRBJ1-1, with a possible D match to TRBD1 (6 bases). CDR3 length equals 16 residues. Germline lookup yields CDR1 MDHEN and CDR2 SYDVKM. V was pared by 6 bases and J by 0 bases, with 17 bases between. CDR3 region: CASRPWTESMNTEAFF. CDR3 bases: TGTGCCAGCAGGCCATGGACAGAGTCAATGAACACTGAAGCTTTCTTT.

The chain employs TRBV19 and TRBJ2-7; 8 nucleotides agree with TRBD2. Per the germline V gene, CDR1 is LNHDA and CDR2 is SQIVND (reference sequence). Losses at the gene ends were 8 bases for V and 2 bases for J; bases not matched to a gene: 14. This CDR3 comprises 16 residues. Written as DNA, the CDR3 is TGTGCCAGTCGACTTAGCATCAGCGGGAGTCCCTACGAGCAGTACTTC. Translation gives CASRLSISGSPYEQYF. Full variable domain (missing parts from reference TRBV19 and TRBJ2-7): DGGITQSPKYLFRKEGQNVTLSCEQNLNHDAMYWYRQDPGQGLRLIYYSQIVNDFQKGDIAEGYSVSREKKESFPLTVTSAQKNPTAFYLCASRLSISGSPYEQYFGPGTRLTVT.

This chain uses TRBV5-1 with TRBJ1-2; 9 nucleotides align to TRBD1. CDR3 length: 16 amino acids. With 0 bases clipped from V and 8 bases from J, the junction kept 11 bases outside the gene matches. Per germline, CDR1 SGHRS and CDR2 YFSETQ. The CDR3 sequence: CASSLGSQGAYAGYTF. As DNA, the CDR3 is TGCGCCAGCAGCTTGGGGTCACAGGGGGCGTACGCCGGCTACACCTTC.

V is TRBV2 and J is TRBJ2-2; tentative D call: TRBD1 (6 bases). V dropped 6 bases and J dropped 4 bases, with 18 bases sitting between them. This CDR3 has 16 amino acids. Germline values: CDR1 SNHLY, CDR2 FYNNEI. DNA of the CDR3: TGTGCCAGCAGACCACCAGGGGCTTCAGCCACCGGGGAGCTGTTTTTT. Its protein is CASRPPGASATGELFF.

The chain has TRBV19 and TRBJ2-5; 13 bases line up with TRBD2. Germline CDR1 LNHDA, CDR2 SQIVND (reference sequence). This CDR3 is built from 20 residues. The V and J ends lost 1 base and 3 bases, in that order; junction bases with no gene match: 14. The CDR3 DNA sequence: TGTGCCAGTAGTATAGGACTAGCGGGAGGCCGAACAAAATGGGAAGAGACCCAGTACTTC. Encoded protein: CASSIGLAGGRTKWEETQYF.

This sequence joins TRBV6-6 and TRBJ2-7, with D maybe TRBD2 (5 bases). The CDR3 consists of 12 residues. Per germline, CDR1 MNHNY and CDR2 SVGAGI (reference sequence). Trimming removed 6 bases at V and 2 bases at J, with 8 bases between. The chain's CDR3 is CASRDSTYEQYF. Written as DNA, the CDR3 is TGTGCCAGCAGGGACTCGACCTACGAGCAGTACTTC.

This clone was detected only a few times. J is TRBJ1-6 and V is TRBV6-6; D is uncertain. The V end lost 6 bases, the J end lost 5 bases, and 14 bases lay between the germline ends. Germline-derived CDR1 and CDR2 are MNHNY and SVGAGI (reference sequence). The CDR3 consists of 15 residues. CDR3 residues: CASRSREVDNSPLHF. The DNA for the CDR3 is TGTGCCAGCAGAAGCCGGGAGGTTGATAATTCACCCCTCCACTTT.

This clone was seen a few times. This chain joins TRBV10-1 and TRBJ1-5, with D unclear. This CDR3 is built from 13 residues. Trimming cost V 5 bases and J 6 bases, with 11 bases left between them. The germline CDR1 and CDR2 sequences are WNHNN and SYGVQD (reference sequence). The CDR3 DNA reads TGCGCCAGCAGTTCCCGGGTTGGTCAGCCCCAGCATTTT. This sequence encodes CASSSRVGQPQHF.

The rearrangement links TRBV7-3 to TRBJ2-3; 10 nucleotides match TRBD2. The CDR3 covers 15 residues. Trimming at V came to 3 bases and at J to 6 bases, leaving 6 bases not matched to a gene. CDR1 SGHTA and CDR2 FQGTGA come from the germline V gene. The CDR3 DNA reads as TGTGCCAGCAGCTTTCTAGCGGGAGTATGGGATACGCAGTATTTT. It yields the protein CASSFLAGVWDTQYF. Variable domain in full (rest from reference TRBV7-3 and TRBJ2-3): GAGVSQTPSNKVTEKGKYVELRCDPISGHTALYWYRQSLGQGPEFLIYFQGTGAADDSGLPNDRFFAVRPEGSVSTLKIQRTERGDSAVYLCASSFLAGVWDTQYFGPGTRLTVL.

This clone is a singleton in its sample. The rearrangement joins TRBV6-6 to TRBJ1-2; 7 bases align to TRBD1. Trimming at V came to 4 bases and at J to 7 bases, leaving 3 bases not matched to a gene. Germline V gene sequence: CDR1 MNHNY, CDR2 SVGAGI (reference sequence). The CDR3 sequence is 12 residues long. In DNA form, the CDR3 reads TGTGCCAGCAGTTCACAGGGGATTGGCTACACCTTC. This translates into CASSSQGIGYTF.

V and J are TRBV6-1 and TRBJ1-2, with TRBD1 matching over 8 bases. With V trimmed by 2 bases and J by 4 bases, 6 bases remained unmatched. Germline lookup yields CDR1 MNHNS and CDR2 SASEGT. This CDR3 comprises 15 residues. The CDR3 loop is CASSESGDRGYGYTF. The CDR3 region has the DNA TGTGCCAGCAGTGAATCAGGTGACAGGGGCTATGGCTACACCTTC.

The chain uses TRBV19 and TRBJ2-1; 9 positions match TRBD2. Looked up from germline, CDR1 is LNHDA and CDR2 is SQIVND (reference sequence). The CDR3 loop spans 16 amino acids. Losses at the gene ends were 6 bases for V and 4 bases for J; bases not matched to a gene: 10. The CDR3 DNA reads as TGTGCCAGTAGGACTAGCGGCCGTTCAGTGTACAATGAGCAGTTCTTC. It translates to CASRTSGRSVYNEQFF.

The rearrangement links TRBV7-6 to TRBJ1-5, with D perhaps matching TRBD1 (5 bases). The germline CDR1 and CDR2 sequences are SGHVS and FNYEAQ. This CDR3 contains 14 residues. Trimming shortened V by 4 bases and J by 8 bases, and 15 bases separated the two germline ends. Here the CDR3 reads CASSSPSGGEPQHF. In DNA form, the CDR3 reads TGTGCCAGCAGCTCCCCCAGCGGGGGAGAGCCCCAGCATTTT.

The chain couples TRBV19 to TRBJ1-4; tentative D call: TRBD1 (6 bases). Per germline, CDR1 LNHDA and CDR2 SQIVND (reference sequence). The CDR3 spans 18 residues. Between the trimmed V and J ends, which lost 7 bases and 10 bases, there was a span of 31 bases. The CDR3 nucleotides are TGTGCCAGTACTAATAGGGGGGGGCGAGCAGCGCCCCGTGGAAAACTGTTTTTT. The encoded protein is CASTNRGGRAAPRGKLFF.